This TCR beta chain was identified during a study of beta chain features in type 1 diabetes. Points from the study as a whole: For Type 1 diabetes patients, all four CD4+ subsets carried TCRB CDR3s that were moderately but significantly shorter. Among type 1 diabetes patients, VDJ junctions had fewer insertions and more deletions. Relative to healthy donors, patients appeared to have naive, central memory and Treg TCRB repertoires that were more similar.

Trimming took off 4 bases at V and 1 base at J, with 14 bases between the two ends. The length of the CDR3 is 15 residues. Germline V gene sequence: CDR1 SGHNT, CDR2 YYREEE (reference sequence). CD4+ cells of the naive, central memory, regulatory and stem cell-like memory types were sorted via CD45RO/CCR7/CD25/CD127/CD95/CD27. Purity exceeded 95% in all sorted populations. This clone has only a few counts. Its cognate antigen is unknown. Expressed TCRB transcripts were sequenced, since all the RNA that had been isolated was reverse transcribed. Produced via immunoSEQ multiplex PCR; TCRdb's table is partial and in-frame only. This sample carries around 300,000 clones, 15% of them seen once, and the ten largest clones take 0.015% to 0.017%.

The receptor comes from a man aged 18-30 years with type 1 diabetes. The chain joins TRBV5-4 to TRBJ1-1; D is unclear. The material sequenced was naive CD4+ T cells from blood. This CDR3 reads CASSPQVGRNTEAFF. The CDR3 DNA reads TGTGCCAGCAGCCCGCAAGTCGGGAGGAACACTGAAGCTTTCTTT.